What follows are 15 T cell receptor beta chains derived from one specimen sequenced in a study of T-cell reconstitution after alpha-beta-depleted transplantation in children. Preparing the TCRbeta library involved the use of unique molecular identifiers. MiXCR was run by TCRdb on the PCR reads, yielding one entry per CDR3 protein. The data show more than 85,000 distinct CDR3 sequences, with roughly 7.6% seen just once and roughly 15% held by the top ten. This sample comprised PBMCs, obtained before TCRalphabeta/CD19-depleted stem cell transplant. These TCRs come from a boy aged 2 to 10 with acute lymphoblastic leukemia, due to receive a stem cell transplant.

This clonotype was recorded many times. The chain joins TRBV5-1 to TRBJ2-1, with 8 bases fitting TRBD2. Germline V gene sequence: CDR1 SGHRS, CDR2 YFSETQ. This CDR3 is 15 amino acids long. The V segment lost 0 bases and the J segment 9 bases; nucleotides outside the gene matches: 8. Here the CDR3 reads CASSLVAGGLREQFF. CDR3 in DNA: TGCGCCAGCAGCTTGGTCGCGGGGGGCCTCCGTGAGCAGTTCTTC.

Within the sample, this clonotype is medium-sized (0.01 to 0.1%). The gene calls are TRBV9 and TRBJ2-3, with D possibly matching TRBD2 (7 bases). The V end lost 4 bases, the J end lost 0 bases, and 15 bases lay between the germline ends. This CDR3 has 16 amino acids. The germline V gene has CDR1 SGDLS and CDR2 YYNGEE. CDR3 bases: TGTGCCAGCAGCCCCTTGGGAGGGGGTAGCACAGATACGCAGTATTTT. As protein: CASSPLGGGSTDTQYF. The variable domain in full, completed from reference TRBV9 and TRBJ2-3, reads DSGVTQTPKHLITATGQRVTLRCSPRSGDLSVYWYQQSLDQGLQFLIQYYNGEERAKGNILERFSAQQFPDLHSELNLSSLELGDSALYFCASSPLGGGSTDTQYFGPGTRLTVL.

The gene calls are TRBV6-1 and TRBJ1-2; 7 positions match TRBD1. This CDR3 region has 13 residues. The germline CDR1 and CDR2 sequences are MNHNS and SASEGT. J gave up 7 bases and V 6 bases, and 8 bases lay outside the gene matches. The CDR3 loop reads CASSNRGRGGYTF. CDR3 in DNA: TGTGCCAGCAGCAACAGGGGACGGGGTGGCTACACCTTC.

This clonotype was seen many times. The rearrangement uses TRBV5-6 and TRBJ2-7; 7 nucleotides align to TRBD2. The V segment lost 0 bases and the J segment 2 bases; nucleotides outside the gene matches: 2. This CDR3 is 14 amino acids long. CDR1 and CDR2 from the germline V gene are SGHDT and YYEEEE. CDR3 nucleotide sequence: TGTGCCAGCAGCTTGGTGGGACTACCCTACGAGCAGTACTTC. Its protein is CASSLVGLPYEQYF. Looking up the rest from reference TRBV5-6 and TRBJ2-7 gives the full variable domain: DAGVTQSPTHLIKTRGQQVTLRCSPKSGHDTVSWYQQALGQGPQFIFQYYEEEERQRGNFPDRFSGHQFPNYSSELNVNALLLGDSALYLCASSLVGLPYEQYFGPGTRLTVT.

The V and J genes are TRBV12-3 or TRBV12-4 and TRBJ2-4, with TRBD1 matching over 7 bases. V dropped 6 bases and J dropped 8; count of bases not matched to a gene: 10. This CDR3 has 14 amino acids. CDR3 sequence reads: CASSPGQQGDIQYF. CDR3 nucleotide sequence: TGTGCCAGCAGCCCGGGACAGCAGGGAGACATTCAGTACTTC.

This clonotype was observed at least ten times. This chain uses TRBV20-1 with TRBJ1-2; D is undetermined. The ends were cut back, 0 bases at V and 2 bases at J, with 7 bases in the middle. Per germline, CDR1 DFQATT and CDR2 SNEGSKA (reference sequence). The CDR3 is 13 residues long. The CDR3 loop reads CSARDPANYGYTF. CDR3 coding DNA: TGCAGTGCTAGAGACCCAGCGAACTATGGCTACACCTTC.

In its sample, this clonotype was seen a few times. The gene calls are TRBV5-1 and TRBJ2-1; a weak D match, TRBD2 (7 bases). Germline V gene lookup returns CDR1 SGHRS and CDR2 YFSETQ. The CDR3 runs to 15 residues. Trimming removed 0 bases from V and 6 bases from J, with 13 bases in between. The CDR3 here is CASSLEGGKGNEQFF. The CDR3 region has the DNA TGCGCCAGCAGCTTGGAGGGGGGGAAGGGCAATGAGCAGTTCTTC.

There are many counts of this clonotype. This chain links TRBV28 with TRBJ2-1, with D possibly TRBD2 on 5 matching bases. The CDR3 loop spans 15 amino acids. Trimming removed 2 bases from V and 4 bases from J, with 12 bases in between. The germline CDR1 and CDR2 sequences are MDHEN and SYDVKM. The CDR3 sequence is CASSLASGPYNEQFF. DNA of the CDR3: TGTGCCAGCAGTTTAGCCAGCGGACCTTACAATGAGCAGTTCTTC.

This clonotype came up many times. The CDR3 loop reads CASKGAKNIQYF. DNA of the CDR3: TGTGCCAGCAAGGGAGCCAAAAACATTCAGTACTTC. The chain has TRBV2 and TRBJ2-4; D is unclear. V was cut by 7 bases and J by 0 bases, with 4 bases left in between. CDR3 length equals 12 residues. Germline lookup yields CDR1 SNHLY and CDR2 FYNNEI.

At least ten counts were recorded for this clonotype. V is TRBV18 and J is TRBJ2-7; TRBD1 matches 9 bases. The CDR3 runs 15 residues. The trim removed 6 bases at V and 5 bases at J, leaving 11 bases unmatched. From germline, CDR1 is KGHSH and CDR2 LQKENI. This CDR3 reads CASSPSGDRADEQYF. CDR3 nucleotides: TGTGCCAGCTCCCCGTCGGGGGACAGGGCAGACGAGCAGTACTTC.

A few counts support this clonotype. The genes are TRBV27 and TRBJ2-2; 10 nucleotides align to TRBD2. J was trimmed by 0 bases and V by 4 bases; bases with no gene match: 11. The CDR3 is 19 amino acids. Looked up from germline, CDR1 is MNHEY and CDR2 is SMNVEV (reference sequence). This CDR3 is CASSSPRSGGGTNTGELFF. As DNA, the CDR3 is TGTGCCAGCAGTTCCCCGAGGAGCGGGGGGGGCACGAACACCGGGGAGCTGTTTTTT.

This clonotype appeared many times. The chain couples TRBV5-6 to TRBJ2-7; D assignment may be TRBD1 or TRBD2 (6 bases each). Germline-derived CDR1 and CDR2 are SGHDT and YYEEEE. Deletions cut 0 bases from V and 4 bases from J, with 17 bases between. CDR3 length: 16 amino acids. The CDR3 here is CASSLDHRGPEYEQYF. CDR3 DNA: TGTGCCAGCAGCTTGGATCACCGGGGGCCTGAATACGAGCAGTACTTC.

There are many counts of this clonotype. The rearrangement joins TRBV10-3 to TRBJ2-5; 7 bases map to TRBD2. The germline V gene encodes CDR1 ENHRY and CDR2 SYGVKD. The length of the CDR3 is 16 residues. Trimming removed 0 bases from V and 7 bases from J; junction bases left unmatched: 11. CDR3 nucleotides: TGTGCCATCAGTGAGTCAATGAGCGGGGCGCAGGGGACCCAGTACTTC. Its translation is CAISESMSGAQGTQYF.

This clonotype has a handful of counts. V usage is TRBV9 and J usage is TRBJ1-5; no definite D call. The V end lost 4 bases, the J end lost 8 bases, and 19 bases lay between the germline ends. CDR3 length: 15 amino acids. Germline V CDR1 and CDR2: SGDLS, YYNGEE. CDR3 amino acids: CASSTRESTEEPQHF. The CDR3 DNA reads as TGTGCCAGCAGCACACGTGAAAGCACCGAGGAGCCCCAGCATTTT.

This clonotype was observed a handful of times. The V call is TRBV20-1, the J call TRBJ1-6, with D tentatively TRBD1 (5 bases). CDR1 is DFQATT and CDR2 is SNEGSKA in the germline V gene (reference sequence). CDR3 length equals 15 residues. Between the trimmed V and J ends, which lost 3 bases and 14 bases, there was a span of 23 bases. CDR3 protein: CSASSGGDPSGALHF. In nucleotides, the CDR3 is TGCAGTGCTAGCTCCGGGGGGGACCCGTCAGGAGCCCTCCACTTT.